The 7 T cell receptor beta chains presented below share a single source sample, sequenced in a study of cytomegalovirus exposure and HLA in healthy donors. Researchers ran the PCR with 60 Vbeta and 13 Jbeta primers. The repertoire was sequenced with immunoSEQ multiplex PCR; TCRdb's copy has only in-frame clones and lacks some. Here the sample spans some 130,000 clones, about 80% being singletons. The source material was PBMCs. All receptors derive from a male donor in good health and CMV-seronegative.

The V gene is TRBV4-3, the J gene TRBJ1-1; D possibly corresponds to TRBD1 (5 bases). The CDR3 loop spans 16 amino acids. Germline V lookup: CDR1 LGHNA, CDR2 YSLEER. The V end was cut by 3 bases, the J end by 4 bases, with 18 bases between. The CDR3 here is CASSQKSPGGSTEAFF. The CDR3 nucleotides are TGCGCCAGCAGCCAGAAATCCCCCGGGGGGTCCACTGAAGCTTTCTTT.

The chain is built from TRBV4-2 and TRBJ2-1; D gene uncertain. Germline V gene sequence: CDR1 LGHNA, CDR2 YNFKEQ. Between the trimmed V and J ends, which lost 5 bases and 6 bases, there was a span of 17 bases. The CDR3 has 15 residues. The CDR3 coding sequence is TGTGCCAGCAGCACCCACTCCCCGACGGGCAATGAGCAGTTCTTC. Protein: CASSTHSPTGNEQFF.

This chain links TRBV4-1 with TRBJ2-5; D is perhaps TRBD1 (6 bases). The J call may be in error: the DNA end matches TRBJ2-7 better. The CDR3 runs 15 residues. CDR1 is MGHRA, CDR2 YSYEKL, per germline. The CDR3 loop is CASSATGPNSYEQYF. The CDR3 nucleotides are TGCGCCAGCAGCGCCACAGGGCCAAACTCCTACGAGCAGTACTTC.

This clone occurred a few times. The rearrangement joins TRBV19 to TRBJ2-7, with 7 bases lining up with TRBD1. V trimming: 3 bases; J trimming: 2 bases; junction bases outside the gene matches: 7. This CDR3 contains 15 residues. Germline CDR1 is LNHDA and CDR2 is SQIVND (reference sequence). The CDR3 region has the DNA TGTGCCAGTAGTATGAACCGGGACAGCACCTACGAGCAGTACTTC. Its translation is CASSMNRDSTYEQYF. The full variable domain, with the rest looked up from reference TRBV19 and TRBJ2-7, is DGGITQSPKYLFRKEGQNVTLSCEQNLNHDAMYWYRQDPGQGLRLIYYSQIVNDFQKGDIAEGYSVSREKKESFPLTVTSAQKNPTAFYLCASSMNRDSTYEQYFGPGTRLTVT.

The J gene is TRBJ2-7, the V gene TRBV4-2; possible D gene TRBD2, 6 bases. From germline, CDR1 is LGHNA and CDR2 YNFKEQ. The CDR3 sequence is 15 residues long. Trimming removed 5 bases at V and 7 bases at J, with 21 bases between. CDR3 residues: CASSASGRGLGEQYF. Here the CDR3 DNA reads TGTGCCAGCAGCGCCTCCGGGCGGGGTTTGGGGGAGCAGTACTTC.

The gene calls are TRBV9 and TRBJ1-4; D possibly corresponds to TRBD1 (5 bases). Germline CDR1 SGDLS, CDR2 YYNGEE. This CDR3 contains 17 residues. Trimming stripped 5 bases from V and 0 bases from J, with 17 bases between. CDR3: CASSPGGRAATNEKLFF. The CDR3 region has the DNA TGTGCCAGCAGTCCGGGAGGCAGGGCTGCAACTAATGAAAAACTGTTTTTT.

The V gene is TRBV2, the J gene TRBJ1-2; D possibly corresponds to TRBD1 (5 bases). CDR3 length equals 13 residues. Germline CDR1 SNHLY, CDR2 FYNNEI. V was shortened by 4 bases and J by 6 bases, with 12 bases between the two germline ends. The CDR3 sequence is CASSAVGDDGYTF. The CDR3 DNA follows: TGTGCCAGCAGTGCAGTAGGGGATGATGGCTACACCTTC. Combining the CDR3 with reference TRBV2 and TRBJ1-2 gives the whole variable domain EPEVTQTPSHQVTQMGQEVILRCVPISNHLYFYWYRQILGQKVEFLVSFYNNEISEKSEIFDDQFSVERPDGSNFTLKIRSTKLEDSAMYFCASSAVGDDGYTFGSGTRLTVV.